This T cell receptor beta chain was identified in a study of yellow fever vaccine responses in identical twins. General study points: Convergence reportedly seemed to mark part of the twins' vaccine T cell response, with personalization marking the rest.

TCRdb recomputed calls from the RT-PCR reads with MiXCR, one row per CDR3 protein. The data show some 16,000 distinct CDR3 sequences, roughly 80% seen once. With regard to this clonotype: Its specificity is unknown.

Sequenced here: T cells from blood (PBMCs), unsorted or a sorted subset (not recorded which), sampled before or after yellow fever vaccination (not recorded which). The receptor comes from a young woman who received the yellow fever vaccine.

CDR3 in DNA: TGTGCCAGCAGCCCCCGCCGGAACCAAGAGACCCAGTACTTC. Protein product: CASSPRRNQETQYF. The chain combines TRBV7-9 with TRBJ2-5; D gene ambiguous. The V end was cut by 5 bases, the J end by 0 bases, with 10 bases between. Germline-derived CDR1 and CDR2 are SEHNR and FQNEAQ (reference sequence). The CDR3 extends over 14 amino acids.